This TCR beta chain was captured in a study of blood T cell repertoires in COVID-19. About the research overall: Sources were T cells, B-cell-depleted T cells, or PBMCs; the material itself was cDNA or gDNA.

Original handling: For nucleated cells, counts were estimated from reference gene primer amplification. Using immunoSEQ multiplex PCR, the repertoire was profiled, and TCRdb retains in-frame clones only, with some absent. The V and J calls and the clone size are those of that table, but D and trimming were determined from the DNA. The table shows some 100,000 clones, with approximately 79% occurring only once. Enrolment of Seattle patients took place during active infection, and they were followed longitudinally. CDR3 length equals 14 residues. V dropped 1 base and J dropped 5 bases, with 8 bases sitting between them. Germline V lookup: CDR1 LGHDT, CDR2 YNNKEL (reference sequence).

Sequencing input: peripheral blood. The sequence was obtained from a man aged 65-85 years with COVID-19, enrolled during active disease. The chain carries TRBV3-1 (or the pseudogene TRBV3-2) and TRBJ2-2; tentative D call: TRBD1 (5 bases). DNA of the CDR3: TGTGCCAGCAGCCAAGGACAGATAACCGGGGAGCTGTTTTTT. It yields the protein CASSQGQITGELFF.